This entry describes one T cell receptor beta chain. The specificity of this receptor is unknown. The entry originates in a study of T cells expressing NK-cell markers (TCRdb year 2020). Some background on the complete study: In sorted CD3+CD56+NKG2C+, CD3+CD56+NKG2C- and CD3+CD56-NKG2C+ T-cell subsets from several donors, TCR beta-chain repertoires were profiled. Among the eight sequenced donors, seven were HCMV-seropositive and one was HCMV-seronegative. All eight donors whose samples were sequenced were randomly selected healthy volunteers, three of them men and five women. Libraries were sequenced as 2 x 150 bp reads on Illumina HiSeq 2000/2500, MiSeq or NextSeq. On the study overall, not on this receptor specifically: For roughly six donors, the dominant CD3+CD56+NKG2C+ clonotypes were among the top 10 CD8+ clonotypes and accounted for about 1.0-7.0% of CD8+ T cells. It remained unclear whether the expanded NKG2C-expressing T cell clones were specific for HCMV antigens. Those dominant clonotypes were again the most abundant among CD3+CD56-NKG2C+ cells in a handful of donors, at 28.3-60.1%.

Sequencing relied on an Illumina HiSeq 2000. 5'RACE template switching, by which a universal primer site and unique molecular identifiers were added, was used to make TCR beta cDNA libraries. Priming for cDNA synthesis came from the TCR beta constant segment, and two successive PCR amplification steps followed. The published analysis was carried out like this. MIGEC handled demultiplexing of the reads and grouping by UMI, while MiTCR was used to assemble and quantify clonotypes. To exclude erroneous sequences, only TCR cDNA sequences supported by at least two reads were retained. The tcR package was used for downstream repertoire analysis, and clonotypes were matched between fractions using CDR3 nucleotide sequence together with V segment. VDJmatch was used to annotate antigen specificity against VDJdb, with one amino acid substitution allowed in CDR3. After TCRdb reprocessed the reads, each CDR3 protein sequence was kept as one row, without DNA. What appears here as the V and J calls and clone size reflects TCRdb's work, not the paper's. The sample's table lists a count of more than 90,000 distinct CDR3 sequences. About 18% of the sample lies in the top ten.

Reading the germline V gene (reference sequence) gives CDR1 LNHDA and CDR2 SQIVND. Including the terminal cysteine and phenylalanine, the CDR3 comprises 16 residues. No DNA was logged. To determine HCMV serostatus, a commercial ELISA kit was used to detect HCMV-specific IgG in serum. Peripheral blood mononuclear cells were isolated from blood by Ficoll density gradient centrifugation. The TCR comes from a woman aged 18 to 75 in good health. Sequences were obtained from blood T cells: a sorted CD56 or NKG2C T cell subset, CD4+ or CD8+ T cells, or bulk PBMC T cells (not recorded which). This receptor chain uses TRBV19 and TRBJ2-1; with no DNA, the TCRdb D assignment of TRBD2 cannot be verified. CDR3 sequence: CASTFSGYSSYNEQFF.